The 4 T cell receptor beta chains presented below share a single source sample, sequenced in a study of cytomegalovirus exposure and HLA in healthy donors. Sequenced by immunoSEQ multiplex PCR; TCRdb stores in-frame clones only, minus some. The sample yields some 170,000 clones, roughly 84% seen once. Sequencing used PBMCs. These receptors were collected from a young man in good health and CMV-seropositive.

The chain employs TRBV5-4 and TRBJ2-7; TRBD2 aligns across 12 bases. The CDR3 extends over 16 amino acids. The J segment lost 0 bases and the V segment lost 4 bases, leaving 5 bases of the junction unmatched. Germline V gene data show CDR1 as SGHNT and CDR2 as YYREEE (reference sequence). CDR3 sequence (DNA): TGTGCCAGCAGCCACGGACTAGCGGGGTTCTCCTACGAGCAGTACTTC. Translating gives CASSHGLAGFSYEQYF.

Here the CDR3 reads CAWRKGGRYGYTF. In DNA, the CDR3 is TGTGCCTGGCGAAAGGGGGGGCGGTATGGCTACACCTTC. V gene TRBV30 combines with J gene TRBJ1-2, with D tentatively TRBD1 (6 bases). Germline V gives CDR1 GTSNPN, CDR2 SVGIG (reference sequence). The CDR3 totals 13 residues. Trimming stripped 5 bases from V and 5 bases from J, with 15 bases between.

This sequence joins TRBV19 and TRBJ2-1; D unclear. CDR3 length: 15 residues. Germline loops: CDR1 LNHDA, CDR2 SQIVND (reference sequence). V was cut by 3 bases and J by 5 bases, with 14 bases left in between. Written as DNA, the CDR3 is TGTGCCAGTAGTATGCACCAGGCGAGAAACAATGAGCAGTTCTTC. Translated, it gives CASSMHQARNNEQFF.

The chain is built from TRBV20-1 and TRBJ1-1, with a tentative D call TRBD1 (6 bases). The CDR3 totals 11 residues. CDR1 DFQATT and CDR2 SNEGSKA come from the germline V gene (reference sequence). V was shortened by 2 bases and J by 9 bases, with 10 bases between the two germline ends. The CDR3 is CSARPGGQAFF. CDR3 sequence (DNA): TGCAGTGCTAGACCCGGGGGGCAAGCTTTCTTT.